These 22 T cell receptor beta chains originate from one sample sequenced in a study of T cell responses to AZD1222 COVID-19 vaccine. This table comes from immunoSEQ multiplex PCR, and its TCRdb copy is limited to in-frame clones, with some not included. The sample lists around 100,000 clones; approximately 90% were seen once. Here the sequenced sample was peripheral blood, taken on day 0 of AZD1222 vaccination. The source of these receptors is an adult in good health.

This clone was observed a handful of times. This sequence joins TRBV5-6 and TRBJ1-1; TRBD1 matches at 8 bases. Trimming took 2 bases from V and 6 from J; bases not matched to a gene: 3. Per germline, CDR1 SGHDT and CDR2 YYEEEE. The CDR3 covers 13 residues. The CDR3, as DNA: TGTGCCAGCAGCTTCAGGGGGCGTTCTGAAGCTTTCTTT. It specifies CASSFRGRSEAFF.

DNA of the CDR3: TGTGCCAGCACCTTGGGACAGGCGAACACTGAAGCTTTCTTT. Protein product: CASTLGQANTEAFF. V is TRBV7-2 and J is TRBJ1-1; 8 bases map to TRBD1. Germline V gene sequence: CDR1 SGHTA, CDR2 FQGNSA. J gave up 1 base and V 7 bases, and 5 bases lay outside the gene matches. The CDR3 loop spans 14 amino acids.

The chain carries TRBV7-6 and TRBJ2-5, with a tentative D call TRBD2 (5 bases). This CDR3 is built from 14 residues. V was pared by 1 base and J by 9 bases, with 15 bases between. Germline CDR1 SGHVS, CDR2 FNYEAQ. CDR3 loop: CASSLEFGVRSQYF. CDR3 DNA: TGTGCCAGCAGCTTAGAGTTCGGGGTACGGTCCCAGTACTTC.

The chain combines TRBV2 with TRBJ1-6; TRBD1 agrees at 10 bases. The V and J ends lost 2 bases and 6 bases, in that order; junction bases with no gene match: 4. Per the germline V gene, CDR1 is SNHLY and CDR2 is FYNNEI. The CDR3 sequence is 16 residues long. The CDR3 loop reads CASSERQGATNSPLHF. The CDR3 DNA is TGTGCCAGCAGTGAAAGACAGGGGGCAACTAATTCACCCCTCCACTTT.

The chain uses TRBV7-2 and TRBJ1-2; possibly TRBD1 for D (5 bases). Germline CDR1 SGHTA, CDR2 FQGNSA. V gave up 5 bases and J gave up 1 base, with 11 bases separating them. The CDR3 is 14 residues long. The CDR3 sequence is CASSQLRGNYGYTF. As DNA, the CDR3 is TGTGCCAGCAGCCAACTTAGGGGTAACTATGGCTACACCTTC.

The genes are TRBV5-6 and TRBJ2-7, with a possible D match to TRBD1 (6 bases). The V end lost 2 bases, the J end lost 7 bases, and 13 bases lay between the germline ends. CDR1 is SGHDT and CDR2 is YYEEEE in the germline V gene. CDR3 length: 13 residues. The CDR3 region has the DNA TGTGCCAGCAGCTTAGCAGGGGTGGATGAGCAGTACTTC. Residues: CASSLAGVDEQYF.

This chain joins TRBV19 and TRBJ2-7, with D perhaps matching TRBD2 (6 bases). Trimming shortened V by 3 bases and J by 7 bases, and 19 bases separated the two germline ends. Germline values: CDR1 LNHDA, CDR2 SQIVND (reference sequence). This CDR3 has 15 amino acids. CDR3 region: CASSIADRTGREQYF. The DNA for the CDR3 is TGTGCCAGTAGTATCGCGGACCGTACGGGGAGGGAGCAGTACTTC.

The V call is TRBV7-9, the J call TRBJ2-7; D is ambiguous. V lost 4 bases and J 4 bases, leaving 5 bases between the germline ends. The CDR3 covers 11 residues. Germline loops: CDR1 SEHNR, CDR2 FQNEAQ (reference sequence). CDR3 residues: CASSYQYEQYF. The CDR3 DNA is TGTGCCAGCAGCTACCAATACGAGCAGTACTTC.

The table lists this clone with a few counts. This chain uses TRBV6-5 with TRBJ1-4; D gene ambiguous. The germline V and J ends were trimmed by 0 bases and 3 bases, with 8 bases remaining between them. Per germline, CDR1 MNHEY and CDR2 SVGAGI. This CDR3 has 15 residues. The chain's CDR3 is CASSYSRASNEKLFF. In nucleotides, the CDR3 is TGTGCCAGCAGTTACTCCCGGGCTTCTAATGAAAAACTGTTTTTT.

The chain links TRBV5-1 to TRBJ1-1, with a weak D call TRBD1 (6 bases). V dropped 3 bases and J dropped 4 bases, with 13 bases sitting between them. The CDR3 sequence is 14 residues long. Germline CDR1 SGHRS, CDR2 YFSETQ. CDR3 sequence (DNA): TGCGCCAGCAGCTATGAGACGGGGGCCACTGAAGCTTTCTTT. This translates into CASSYETGATEAFF. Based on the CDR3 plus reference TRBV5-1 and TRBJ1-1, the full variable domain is KAGVTQTPRYLIKTRGQQVTLSCSPISGHRSVSWYQQTPGQGLQFLFEYFSETQRNKGNFPGRFSGRQFSNSRSEMNVSTLELGDSALYLCASSYETGATEAFFGQGTRLTVV.

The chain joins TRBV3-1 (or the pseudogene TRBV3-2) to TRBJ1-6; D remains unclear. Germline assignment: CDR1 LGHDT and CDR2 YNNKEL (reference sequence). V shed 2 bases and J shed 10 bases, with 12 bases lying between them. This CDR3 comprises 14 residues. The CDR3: CASSQFGWNSPLHF. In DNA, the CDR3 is TGTGCCAGCAGCCAATTCGGGTGGAACTCACCCCTCCACTTT.

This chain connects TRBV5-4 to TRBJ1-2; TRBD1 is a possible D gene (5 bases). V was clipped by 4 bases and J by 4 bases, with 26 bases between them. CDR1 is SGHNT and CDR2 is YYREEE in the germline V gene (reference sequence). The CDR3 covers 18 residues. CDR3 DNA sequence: TGTGCCAGCAGCCCTGGGGGTCTCACAGGCCCGGGCCTCTATGGCTACACCTTC. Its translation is CASSPGGLTGPGLYGYTF.

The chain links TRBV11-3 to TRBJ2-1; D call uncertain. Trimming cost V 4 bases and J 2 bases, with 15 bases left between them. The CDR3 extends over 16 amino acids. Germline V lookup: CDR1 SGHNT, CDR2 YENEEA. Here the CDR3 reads CASSSSGSTAYNEQFF. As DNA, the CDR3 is TGTGCCAGCAGCTCCTCGGGTTCCACCGCCTACAATGAGCAGTTCTTC.

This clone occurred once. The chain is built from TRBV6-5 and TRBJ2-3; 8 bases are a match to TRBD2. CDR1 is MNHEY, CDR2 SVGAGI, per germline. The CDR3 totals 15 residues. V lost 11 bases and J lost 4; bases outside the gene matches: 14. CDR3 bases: TGTGCCCTCGGGGGGGTAGCAGATATTTCAGATACGCAGTATTTT. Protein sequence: CALGGVADISDTQYF.

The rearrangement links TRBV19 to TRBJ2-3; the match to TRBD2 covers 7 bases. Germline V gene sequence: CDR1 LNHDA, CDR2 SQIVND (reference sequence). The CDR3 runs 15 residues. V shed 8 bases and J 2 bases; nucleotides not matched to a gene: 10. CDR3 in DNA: TGTGCCAGTTCTGGTTTAGCGGGTAACACAGATACGCAGTATTTT. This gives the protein CASSGLAGNTDTQYF.

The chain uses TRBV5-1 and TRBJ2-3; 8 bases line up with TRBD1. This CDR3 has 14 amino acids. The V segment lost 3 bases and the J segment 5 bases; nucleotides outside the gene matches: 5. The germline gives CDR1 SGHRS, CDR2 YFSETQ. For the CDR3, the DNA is TGCGCCAGCAGCTCCGGACAGGGTCTAGATACGCAGTATTTT. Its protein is CASSSGQGLDTQYF.

CDR3 sequence: CASSQDFRGAGTEAFF. The DNA for the CDR3 is TGTGCCAGCAGCCAAGATTTTAGGGGCGCTGGCACTGAAGCTTTCTTT. The chain joins TRBV4-2 to TRBJ1-1; D possibly corresponds to TRBD1 (5 bases). CDR1 and CDR2 from the germline V gene are LGHNA and YNFKEQ. This CDR3 is 16 amino acids long. V was cut by 0 bases and J by 4 bases, with 15 bases left in between.

This chain's CDR3 is CASRWGNEKLFF. The CDR3 coding sequence is TGTGCCAGCAGGTGGGGTAATGAAAAACTGTTTTTT. V and J are TRBV2 and TRBJ1-4; D call uncertain. Trimming left V 6 bases short and J 4 bases short, with 6 bases between. Germline V gene data show CDR1 as SNHLY and CDR2 as FYNNEI. CDR3 length: 12 residues.

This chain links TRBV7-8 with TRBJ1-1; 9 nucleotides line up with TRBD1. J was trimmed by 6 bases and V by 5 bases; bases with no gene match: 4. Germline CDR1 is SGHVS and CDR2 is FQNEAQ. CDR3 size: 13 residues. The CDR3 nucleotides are TGTGCCAGCAGCGAACAGGGGGCGCCTGAAGCTTTCTTT. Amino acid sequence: CASSEQGAPEAFF.

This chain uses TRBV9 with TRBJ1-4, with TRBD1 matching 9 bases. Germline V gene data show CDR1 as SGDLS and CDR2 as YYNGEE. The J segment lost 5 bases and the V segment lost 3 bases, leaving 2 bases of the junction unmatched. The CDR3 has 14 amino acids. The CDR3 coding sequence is TGTGCCAGCAGCGCGGGACAGGGAAATGAAAAACTGTTTTTT. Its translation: CASSAGQGNEKLFF. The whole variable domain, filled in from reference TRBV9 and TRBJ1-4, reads DSGVTQTPKHLITATGQRVTLRCSPRSGDLSVYWYQQSLDQGLQFLIQYYNGEERAKGNILERFSAQQFPDLHSELNLSSLELGDSALYFCASSAGQGNEKLFFGSGTQLSVL.

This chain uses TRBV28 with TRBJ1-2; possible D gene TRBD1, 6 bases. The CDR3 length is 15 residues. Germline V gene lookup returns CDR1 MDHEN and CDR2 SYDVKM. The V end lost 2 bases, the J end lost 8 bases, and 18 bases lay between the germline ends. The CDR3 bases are TGTGCCAGCAGTTTAATAACAGGGACTTACGGGGGCTACACCTTC. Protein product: CASSLITGTYGGYTF.

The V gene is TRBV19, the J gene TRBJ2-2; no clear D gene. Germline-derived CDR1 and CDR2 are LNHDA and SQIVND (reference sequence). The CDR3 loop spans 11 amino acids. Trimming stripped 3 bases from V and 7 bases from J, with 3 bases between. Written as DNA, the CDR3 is TGTGCCAGTAGTATTATCGGGGAGCTGTTTTTT. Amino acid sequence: CASSIIGELFF.